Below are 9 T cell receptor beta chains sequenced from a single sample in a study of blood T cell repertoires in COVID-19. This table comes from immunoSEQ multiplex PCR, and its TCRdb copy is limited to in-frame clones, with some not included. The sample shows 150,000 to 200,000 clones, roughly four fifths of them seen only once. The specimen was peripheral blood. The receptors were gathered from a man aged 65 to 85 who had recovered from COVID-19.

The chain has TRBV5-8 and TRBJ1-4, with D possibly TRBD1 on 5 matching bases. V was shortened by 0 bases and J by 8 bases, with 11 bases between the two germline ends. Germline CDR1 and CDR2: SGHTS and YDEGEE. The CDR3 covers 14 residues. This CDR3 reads CASSLGQSSEKLFF. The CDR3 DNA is TGTGCCAGCAGCTTGGGACAGTCAAGCGAAAAACTGTTTTTT.

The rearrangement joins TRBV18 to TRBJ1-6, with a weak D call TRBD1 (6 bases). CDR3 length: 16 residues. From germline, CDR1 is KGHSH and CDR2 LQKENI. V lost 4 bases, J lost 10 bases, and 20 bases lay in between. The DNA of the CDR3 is TGTGCCAGCTCACAGCCGGGACATCGGGAAGTCTCACCCCTCCACTTT. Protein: CASSQPGHREVSPLHF.

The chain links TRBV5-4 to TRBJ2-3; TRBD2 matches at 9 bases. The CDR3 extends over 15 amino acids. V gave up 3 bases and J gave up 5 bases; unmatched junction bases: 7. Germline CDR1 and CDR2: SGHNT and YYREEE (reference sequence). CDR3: CASSSPLAGEDTQYF. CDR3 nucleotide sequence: TGTGCCAGCAGCTCACCTTTAGCGGGAGAAGATACGCAGTATTTT.

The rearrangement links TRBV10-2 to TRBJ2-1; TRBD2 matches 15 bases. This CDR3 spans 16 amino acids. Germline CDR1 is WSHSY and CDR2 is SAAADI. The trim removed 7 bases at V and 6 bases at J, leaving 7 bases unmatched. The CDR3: CASIGSGLAGGNEQFF. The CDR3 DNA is TGCGCCAGCATAGGGTCGGGACTAGCGGGAGGCAATGAGCAGTTCTTC.

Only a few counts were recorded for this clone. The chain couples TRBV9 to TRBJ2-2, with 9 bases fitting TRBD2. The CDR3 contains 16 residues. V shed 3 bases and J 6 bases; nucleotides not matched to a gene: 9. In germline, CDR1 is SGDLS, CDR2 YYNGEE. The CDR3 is CASSGTGTSIAGELFF. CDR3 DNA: TGTGCCAGCAGCGGCACCGGGACTAGCATCGCCGGGGAGCTGTTTTTT.

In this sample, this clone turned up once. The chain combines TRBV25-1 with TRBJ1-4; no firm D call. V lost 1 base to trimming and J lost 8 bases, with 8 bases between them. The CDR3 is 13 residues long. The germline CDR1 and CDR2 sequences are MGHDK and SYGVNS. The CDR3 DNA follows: TGTGCCAGCAGTGAATCTAGGCACGAAAAACTGTTTTTT. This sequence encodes CASSESRHEKLFF.

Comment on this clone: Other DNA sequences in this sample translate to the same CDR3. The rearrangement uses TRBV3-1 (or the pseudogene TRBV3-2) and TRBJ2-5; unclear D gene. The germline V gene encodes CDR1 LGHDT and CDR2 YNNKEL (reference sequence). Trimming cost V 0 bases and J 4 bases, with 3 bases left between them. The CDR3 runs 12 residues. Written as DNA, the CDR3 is TGTGCCAGCAGCCAAGATAGAGAGACCCAGTACTTC. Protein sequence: CASSQDRETQYF.

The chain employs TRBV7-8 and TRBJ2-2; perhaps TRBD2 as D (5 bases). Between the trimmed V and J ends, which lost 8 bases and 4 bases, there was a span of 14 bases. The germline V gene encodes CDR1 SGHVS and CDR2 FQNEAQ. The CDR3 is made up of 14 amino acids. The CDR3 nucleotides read TGTGCCAGCTCCACTCGGGAAGGCACCGGGGAGCTGTTTTTT. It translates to CASSTREGTGELFF.

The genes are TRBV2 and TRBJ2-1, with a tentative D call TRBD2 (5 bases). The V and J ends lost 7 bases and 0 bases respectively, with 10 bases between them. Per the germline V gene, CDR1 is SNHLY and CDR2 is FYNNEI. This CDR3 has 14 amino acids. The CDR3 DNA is TGTGCCAGCACCAGCGGCAGCTCCTACAATGAGCAGTTCTTC. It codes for CASTSGSSYNEQFF.